The 18 T cell receptor beta chains listed next were all sequenced from one sample in a study of blood T cell repertoires in COVID-19. Clones were read by immunoSEQ multiplex PCR, and TCRdb kept only the in-frame ones, dropping some. The top ten clones hold 6.2% of a sample with about 120,000 clones, 70% to 80% of them seen once. The specimen sequenced was peripheral blood. All receptors come from a man between 65 and 79 years old with acute or convalescent COVID-19.

The chain links TRBV28 to TRBJ2-7; TRBD1 matches 7 bases. This CDR3 comprises 16 residues. CDR1 is MDHEN and CDR2 is SYDVKM in the germline V gene. V lost 3 bases and J lost 3; bases outside the gene matches: 11. In DNA, the CDR3 is TGTGCCAGCAGTTTCCCATGGACAGGAGAAGACTACGAGCAGTACTTC. It yields the protein CASSFPWTGEDYEQYF.

The chain joins TRBV6-5 to TRBJ1-4, with 7 bases fitting TRBD1. CDR3 length: 15 residues. Unmatched junction bases numbered 7, after V lost 5 bases and J lost 4 bases. The germline CDR1 and CDR2 sequences are MNHEY and SVGAGI. The CDR3, as DNA: TGTGCCAGCAGTAACAGGGGAGGTAGTAATGAAAAACTGTTTTTT. Its translation is CASSNRGGSNEKLFF.

A single count supports this clone. The chain has TRBV7-9 and TRBJ1-4; 8 nucleotides agree with TRBD1. V was pared by 7 bases and J by 8 bases, with 6 bases of the junction left unmatched. The CDR3 length is 13 residues. Germline V CDR1 and CDR2: SEHNR, FQNEAQ (reference sequence). CDR3 nucleotide sequence: TGTGCCAGCACACGGACAGGGAAGGAAAAACTGTTTTTT. As protein: CASTRTGKEKLFF.

This clone was observed a handful of times. This sequence joins TRBV30 and TRBJ1-5; D perhaps matches TRBD1 (5 bases). Looked up from germline, CDR1 is GTSNPN and CDR2 is SVGIG (reference sequence). V was pared by 0 bases and J by 2 bases, with 14 bases between. The CDR3 has 16 amino acids. In DNA, the CDR3 is TGTGCCTGGAGTGTACGATTGGGGCTGGGCAATCAGCCCCAGCATTTT. The encoded protein is CAWSVRLGLGNQPQHF.

This clone has more than one count but fewer than ten. The chain is built from TRBV14 and TRBJ1-1, with 8 bases matching TRBD1. Germline lookup yields CDR1 SGHDN and CDR2 FVKESK. The CDR3 loop spans 15 amino acids. Unmatched junction bases numbered 6, after V lost 2 bases and J lost 4 bases. CDR3 amino acids: CASSQQGALGTEAFF. The CDR3 DNA is TGTGCCAGCAGCCAACAGGGGGCCCTGGGCACTGAAGCTTTCTTT.

This clone was recorded only once. As DNA, the CDR3 is TGTGCCAGCAACCGGGACAGGGGCACAGATACGCAGTATTTT. Protein product: CASNRDRGTDTQYF. V and J are TRBV5-4 and TRBJ2-3, with 9 nucleotides matching TRBD1. The ends lost 6 bases at V and 1 base at J; junction bases unmatched: 3. This CDR3 is 14 amino acids long. Germline values: CDR1 SGHNT, CDR2 YYREEE (reference sequence).

The chain joins TRBV15 to TRBJ1-5; no clear D gene. The V and J ends lost 4 bases and 5 bases respectively, with 15 bases between them. The CDR3 covers 15 residues. Germline V CDR1 and CDR2: LNHNV, YYDKDF (reference sequence). The CDR3 nucleotides are TGTGCCACCAGCACGGAGTTTGGAGATTATCAGCCCCAGCATTTT. Encoded protein: CATSTEFGDYQPQHF.

The chain carries TRBV25-1 and TRBJ2-7; D is perhaps TRBD1 (6 bases). V was trimmed by 4 bases and J by 5 bases, leaving 12 bases between them. This CDR3 has 13 residues. The germline V gene encodes CDR1 MGHDK and CDR2 SYGVNS. CDR3 residues: CASSGAGTNEQYF. The DNA for the CDR3 is TGTGCCAGCAGTGGGGCAGGGACAAACGAGCAGTACTTC.

The chain joins TRBV6-6 to TRBJ2-7; 10 bases map to TRBD2. Per germline, CDR1 MNHNY and CDR2 SVGAGI (reference sequence). The junction had 8 bases not matched to a gene; V was cut back by 4 bases and J by 5 bases. The CDR3 totals 15 residues. Written as DNA, the CDR3 is TGTGCCAGCAGTTCCCCCGCTAGCGGGAGCAACGAGCAGTACTTC. Encoded protein: CASSSPASGSNEQYF.

The genes are TRBV9 and TRBJ2-2, with 9 bases lining up with TRBD2. The CDR3 is 16 residues long. Losses at the gene ends were 4 bases for V and 6 bases for J; bases not matched to a gene: 10. Germline values: CDR1 SGDLS, CDR2 YYNGEE. This CDR3 reads CASSPRAAGGSGELFF. The CDR3 DNA follows: TGTGCCAGCAGCCCCCGGGCAGCGGGGGGTTCCGGGGAGCTGTTTTTT.

V is TRBV28 and J is TRBJ1-5, with D maybe TRBD1 (5 bases). Germline CDR1 and CDR2: MDHEN and SYDVKM. The CDR3 spans 17 residues. Trimming pared 2 bases from V and 0 bases from J, leaving 14 bases between. CDR3 region: CASSLAVRAYSNQPQHF. The CDR3 nucleotides read TGTGCCAGCAGTTTAGCTGTCAGGGCTTATAGCAATCAGCCCCAGCATTTT.

This clone occurred a few times. The J gene is TRBJ1-5, the V gene TRBV5-5; maybe TRBD1 (6 bases). Germline CDR1 reads SGHKS; CDR2 reads YYEKEE (reference sequence). This CDR3 contains 17 residues. Trimming took 2 bases from V and 1 from J, leaving 16 bases between them. This chain's CDR3 is CASSFRDGQWSNQPQHF. CDR3 bases: TGTGCCAGCAGCTTCCGCGATGGACAGTGGAGCAATCAGCCCCAGCATTTT.

The V and J genes are TRBV18 and TRBJ2-5; 11 nucleotides agree with TRBD2. Germline values: CDR1 KGHSH, CDR2 LQKENI. The CDR3 is 16 residues long. Trimming cost V 5 bases and J 0 bases; bases outside gene matches: 5. The CDR3 here is CASSVTSGEYQETQYF. DNA for the CDR3: TGTGCCAGCTCAGTGACTAGCGGGGAGTACCAAGAGACCCAGTACTTC.

This clone was seen a few times. The CDR3, as DNA: TGTGCCACCAGCAGAGTAGGCCTAACTACTTACGAGCAGTACTTC. Its protein is CATSRVGLTTYEQYF. J is TRBJ2-7 and V is TRBV15; D unresolved. The V gene lost 1 base and the J gene lost 4 bases, with 14 bases spanning the gap. The CDR3 extends over 15 amino acids. Germline CDR1 reads LNHNV; CDR2 reads YYDKDF (reference sequence).

The chain combines TRBV6-6 with TRBJ2-5; TRBD2 is a possible D gene (5 bases). The CDR3 length is 13 residues. V was trimmed by 6 bases and J by 7 bases, leaving 15 bases between them. From germline, CDR1 is MNHNY and CDR2 SVGAGI (reference sequence). The CDR3: CASSPGILGTQYF. The CDR3 bases are TGTGCCAGCAGCCCCGGGATTTTGGGGACCCAGTACTTC.

The gene calls are TRBV5-4 and TRBJ2-3, with 12 bases aligning to TRBD2. Germline V gene data show CDR1 as SGHNT and CDR2 as YYREEE (reference sequence). V lost 0 bases, J lost 8 bases, and 7 bases stayed unmatched. This CDR3 comprises 16 residues. In nucleotides, the CDR3 is TGTGCCAGCAGCTTGGGACTAGCGGGAGACATAGCTACGCAGTATTTT. As protein: CASSLGLAGDIATQYF.

The chain uses TRBV4-1 and TRBJ2-7; possibly TRBD1 for D (6 bases). The ends were cut back, 0 bases at V and 6 bases at J, with 9 bases in the middle. The germline V gene has CDR1 MGHRA and CDR2 YSYEKL. This CDR3 comprises 13 residues. In DNA form, the CDR3 reads TGCGCCAGCAGCCAAGATCCAGGGGCCGAGCAGTACTTC. Amino acid sequence: CASSQDPGAEQYF.

Written as DNA, the CDR3 is TGTGCCAGCAGCTTAGGGGGGACAGGCGCGGCCGGGGAGCTGTTTTTT. It encodes CASSLGGTGAAGELFF. The chain carries TRBV13 and TRBJ2-2; 8 bases align to TRBD1. The germline gives CDR1 PRHDT, CDR2 FYEKMQ (reference sequence). The CDR3 length is 16 residues. Unmatched junction bases numbered 6, after V lost 0 bases and J lost 6 bases.